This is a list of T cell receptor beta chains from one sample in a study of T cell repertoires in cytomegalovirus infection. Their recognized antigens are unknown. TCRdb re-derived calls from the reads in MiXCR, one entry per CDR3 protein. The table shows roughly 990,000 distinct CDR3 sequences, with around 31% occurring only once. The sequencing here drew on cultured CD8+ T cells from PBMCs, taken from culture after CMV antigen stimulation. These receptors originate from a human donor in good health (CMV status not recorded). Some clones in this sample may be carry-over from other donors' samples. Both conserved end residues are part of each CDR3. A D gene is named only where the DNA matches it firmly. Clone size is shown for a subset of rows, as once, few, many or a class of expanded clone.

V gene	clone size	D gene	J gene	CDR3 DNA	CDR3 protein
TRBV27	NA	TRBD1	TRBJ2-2	TGTGCCAGCAGCAACTCCCTCCCCCGGACAGGGAACACCGGGGAGCTGTTTTTT	CASSNSLPRTGNTGELFF
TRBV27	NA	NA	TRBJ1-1	TGTGCCAGCGTTAGTACTGAAGCTTTCTTT	CASVSTEAFF
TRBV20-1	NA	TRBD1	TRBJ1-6	TGCAATCGACGGGACAGCCAAAAGTTGGCAAATTCACCCCTCCACTTT	CNRRDSQKLANSPLHF
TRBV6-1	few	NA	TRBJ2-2	TGTGCCAGCAACCCCCCGGGGTACACCGGGGAGCTGTTTTTT	CASNPPGYTGELFF
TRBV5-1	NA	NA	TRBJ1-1	TGCGCCAGCAGCTTGGCCTACAGGTCTAGGGACACTGAAGCTTTCTTT	CASSLAYRSRDTEAFF
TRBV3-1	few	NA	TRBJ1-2	TGTGCCAGCAGCCAAGTACTTCGGGAAGGCTACACCTTC	CASSQVLREGYTF
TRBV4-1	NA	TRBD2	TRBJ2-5	TGCGCCAGCAGCCTCCAAGCCTTTTCTAGCGGGGGGCACCAAGAGACCCAGTACTTC	CASSLQAFSSGGHQETQYF
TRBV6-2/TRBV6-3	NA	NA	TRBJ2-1	TGTGCCAGCAGTTACAACAGAGACAATGAGCAGTTCTTC	CASSYNRDNEQFF
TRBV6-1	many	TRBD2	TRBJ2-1	TGTGCCAGCTCCAGCGGGGGGACCTACAATGAGCAGTTCTTC	CASSSGGTYNEQFF
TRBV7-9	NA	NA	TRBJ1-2	TGTGCCAGCAGCCCTGCACTGGTGGAAAGCACCTTC	CASSPALVESTF
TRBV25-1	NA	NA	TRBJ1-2	TGTGCCAGCAGTGAATTGTTTCCAGGTTCTGGCTACACCTTC	CASSELFPGSGYTF
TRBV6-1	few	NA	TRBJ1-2	TGTGCCAGCAGTGAACTCGGGGGTAGCTATGGCTACACCTTC	CASSELGGSYGYTF
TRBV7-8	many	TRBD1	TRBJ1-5	TGTGCCAGCAGCTACCGGACAGGGGCAAATCAGCCCCAGCATTTT	CASSYRTGANQPQHF
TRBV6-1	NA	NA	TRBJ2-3	TGTGCCAGCAGCCCCCCGAGGGGGATTCGCACAGATACGCAGTATTTT	CASSPPRGIRTDTQYF
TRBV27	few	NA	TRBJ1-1	TGTGCCAGCAGCGCCCCAACGGTGGGAAACACTGAAGCTTTCTTT	CASSAPTVGNTEAFF
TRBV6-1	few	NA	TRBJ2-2	TGTGCCAGCAGTCCTACGCGTAAAGGTCGTGCCGGGGAGCTGTTTTTT	CASSPTRKGRAGELFF
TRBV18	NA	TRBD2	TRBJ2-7	TGTGCCAGCTCATCTCTGGGGAGGGGAAGCCCCTACGAGCAGTACTTC	CASSSLGRGSPYEQYF
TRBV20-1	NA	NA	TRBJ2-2	TGCAGTGCCAGGAAGGGACACCCGAACACCGGGGAGCTGTTTTTT	CSARKGHPNTGELFF
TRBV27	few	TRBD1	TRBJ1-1	TGTGCCAGCAGTTTGGGGAACAGGGGTTTTGAAGCTTTCTTT	CASSLGNRGFEAFF
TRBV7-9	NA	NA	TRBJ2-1	TGTGCCAGCAGCTTAGATGAGGGGTACCCTTACAATGAGCAGTTCTTC	CASSLDEGYPYNEQFF
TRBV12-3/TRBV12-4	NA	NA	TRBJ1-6	TGTGCCAGCAGTGCCCGGGAGAGGGGATTGGGCTCACCCCTCCACTTT	CASSARERGLGSPLHF
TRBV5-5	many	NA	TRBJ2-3	TGTGCCAGCAGCTTGATTCCTCCAGATACGCAGTATTTT	CASSLIPPDTQYF
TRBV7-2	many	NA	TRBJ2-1	TGTGCCAGCAGCCTCTCCCCTCGTGGGGCCCCCCCGGATGAGCAGTTCTTC	CASSLSPRGAPPDEQFF
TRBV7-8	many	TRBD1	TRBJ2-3	TGTGCCAGCAGCGGCACAGGGGCAGATACGCAGTATTTT	CASSGTGADTQYF
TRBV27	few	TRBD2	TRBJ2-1	TGTGCCAGCACTCCGAGGGGACTAGCGGGGGGGACCTACAATGAGCAGTTCTTC	CASTPRGLAGGTYNEQFF
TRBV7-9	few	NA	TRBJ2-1	TGTGCCAGCAGCCGCCGGCAGGCTGAGCAGTTCTTC	CASSRRQAEQFF
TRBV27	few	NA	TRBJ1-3	TGTGCCAGCGTCCGGGACGGACATTCCTCTGGAAACACCATATATTTT	CASVRDGHSSGNTIYF
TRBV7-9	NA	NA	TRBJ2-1	TGTGCCATGGCCGGGTCCTCTTACTACAATGAGCAGTTCTTC	CAMAGSSYYNEQFF
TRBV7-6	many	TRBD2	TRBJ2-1	TGTGCCAGCAGCTTACCCGCTAGCGGGGGTCCCTACAATGAGCAGTTCTTC	CASSLPASGGPYNEQFF
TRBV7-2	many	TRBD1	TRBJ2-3	TGTGCCAGCAGCCTTGGGACAGTAAGCACAGATACGCAGTATTTT	CASSLGTVSTDTQYF
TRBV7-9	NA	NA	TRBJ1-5	TGTGCCAGCAGCACCCCCGGGGCAAATCAGCCCCAGCATTTT	CASSTPGANQPQHF
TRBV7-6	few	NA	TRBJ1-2	TGTGCCAGCAGCTTAGCCGGGAAGGACTATGGCTACACCTTC	CASSLAGKDYGYTF
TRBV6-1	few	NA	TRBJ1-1	TGTGCCAGCACCCCCCGGGGAGTCACTGAAGCTTTCTTT	CASTPRGVTEAFF
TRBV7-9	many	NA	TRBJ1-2	TGTGCCAGCAGCTTAGATGGCTACACCTTC	CASSLDGYTF
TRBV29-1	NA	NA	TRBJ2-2	TGCAGCGTTGAAATGGAGAACACCGGGGAGCTGTTTTTT	CSVEMENTGELFF
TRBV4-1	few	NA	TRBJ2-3	TGCGCCAGCAGCCACCCCCAGGGGGGGGGTCAAGATACGCAGTATTTT	CASSHPQGGGQDTQYF
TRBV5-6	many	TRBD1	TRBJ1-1	TGTGCCAGCAGCTACGGGACAGGGAAGCAAGCTTTCTTT	CASSYGTGKQAFF
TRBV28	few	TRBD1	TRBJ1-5	TGTGCCAGCAGTTCCCGGGACAGGATTCAGCCCCAGCATTTT	CASSSRDRIQPQHF
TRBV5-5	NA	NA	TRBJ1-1	TGTGCCAGCAGCATCGGGACACGTGAAACTGAAGCTTTCTTT	CASSIGTRETEAFF
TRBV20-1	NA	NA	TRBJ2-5	TGCAGTGCTAGTCCCTCAATGGCACCGGGGGAAGAGACCCAGTACTTC	CSASPSMAPGEETQYF
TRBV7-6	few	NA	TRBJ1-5	TGTGCCAGCAGCTTCCGGGCCAATGGGGATCAGCCCCAGCATTTT	CASSFRANGDQPQHF
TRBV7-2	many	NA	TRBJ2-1	TGTGCCAGCAGCCCCAGTTGGGTGTCCGTATACAATGAGCAGTTCTTC	CASSPSWVSVYNEQFF
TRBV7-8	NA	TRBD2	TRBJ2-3	TGTGCCAGCAGTCCAAGCGGGGGGGTCACAGATACGCAGTATTTT	CASSPSGGVTDTQYF
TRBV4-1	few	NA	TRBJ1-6	TGCGCCAGCAGTTCTCCTGGGGGAGATTCCTATAATTCACCCCTCCACTTT	CASSSPGGDSYNSPLHF
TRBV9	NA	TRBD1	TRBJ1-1	TGTGCCAGCAGCGCTACCGGGACAGGGGGCAGGAACACTGAAGCTTTCTTT	CASSATGTGGRNTEAFF
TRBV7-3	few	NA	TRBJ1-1	TGTGCCAGCAGCTTCCCAGGGGATGAAGCTTTCTTT	CASSFPGDEAFF
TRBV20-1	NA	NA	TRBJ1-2	TGCAGTGCTAGAGATCATATTCAGGGGCGCTATGGCTACACCTTC	CSARDHIQGRYGYTF
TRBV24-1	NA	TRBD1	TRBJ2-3	TGTGCCACCAGTGAACCCCGGACAGGGGAGGGCACAGATACGCAGTATTTT	CATSEPRTGEGTDTQYF
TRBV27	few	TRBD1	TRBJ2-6	TGTGCCAGCAGTGCGACAGGGGGCCCCTCTGGGGCCAACGTCCTGACTTTC	CASSATGGPSGANVLTF
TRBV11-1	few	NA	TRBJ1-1	TGTGCCAGCAGCTTAGACGATCTCATGAACACTGAAGCTTTCTTT	CASSLDDLMNTEAFF
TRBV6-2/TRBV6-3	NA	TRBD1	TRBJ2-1	TGTGCCAGCAGTGCCGGGACAGGGGTTATCTATGAGCAGTTCTTC	CASSAGTGVIYEQFF
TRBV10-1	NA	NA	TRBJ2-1	TGCGCCAGCAGTGAGGCAGGTACCAAAACCGATGAGCAGTTCTTC	CASSEAGTKTDEQFF
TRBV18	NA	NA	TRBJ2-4	TGTGCCAGCTCACCACCACCGGTGAAGTCCAGGACAGCTCTAGCCAAAAACATTCAGTACTTC	CASSPPPVKSRTALAKNIQYF
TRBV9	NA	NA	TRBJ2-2	TGTGCCAGCAGCACCCGTGGGACAAGAGGAGACACCGGGGAGCTGTTTTTT	CASSTRGTRGDTGELFF
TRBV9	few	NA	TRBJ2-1	TGTGCCAGCAGCGTACAGAGCTTCGATGAGCAGTTCTTC	CASSVQSFDEQFF
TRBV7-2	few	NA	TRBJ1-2	TGTGCCAGCAGTCAGATCACGGGCTATGGCTACACCTTC	CASSQITGYGYTF
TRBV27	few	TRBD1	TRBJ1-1	TGTGCCAGCAGAGATCTGACAGGGTGGGACACTGAAGCTTTCTTT	CASRDLTGWDTEAFF
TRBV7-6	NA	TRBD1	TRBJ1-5	TGTGTCAGCAGCTTAGACAGGGGAAATCAGCCCCAGCATTTT	CVSSLDRGNQPQHF
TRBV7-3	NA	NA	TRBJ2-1	TGTGCCAGCAGCTCCTGGGCGGGGGCGACCTACAATGAGCAGTTCTTC	CASSSWAGATYNEQFF